What follows describes a single T cell receptor (beta chain). What it binds is unknown. The CDR3 spans 14 residues. Germline-derived CDR1 and CDR2 are SSHAT and FNYEAQ (reference sequence). J gave up 3 bases and V 2 bases, and 1 base lay outside the gene matches. The record originates from a study of T cell responses to AZD1222 COVID-19 vaccine. Whole-study context: Second-dose groups at about 4 or about 12 weeks were pooled.

Profiled with immunoSEQ multiplex PCR; TCRdb holds only in-frame clones, not every one. The sample has some 170,000 clones, about 92% seen once. Study results and caveats: Donors were mostly white British, more females; clonal diversity possibly underestimated. Unmutated variant regions are reportedly targeted by nearly half of spike-specific TCRs. With two AZD1222 doses given, Spike-specific TCR breadth and depth both rose.

The input for sequencing was peripheral blood, taken on day 0 of AZD1222 vaccination. The chain combines TRBV7-7 with TRBJ2-5; 9 bases fit TRBD1. This sequence was found in an adult in good health. Here the CDR3 reads CASSLTGGKETQYF. DNA for the CDR3: TGTGCCAGCAGCTTAACAGGGGGCAAAGAGACCCAGTACTTC.